Listed below are T cell receptor beta chains from one sample, sequenced in a study of blood T cell repertoires in COVID-19. Assay used: immunoSEQ multiplex PCR; TCRdb lists only in-frame clones, some missing. Of approximately 200,000 clones in the sample, roughly 77% are singletons; the top ten hold over 9.5%. Sequencing was performed on peripheral blood. These receptors were collected from a woman aged 80 or older with COVID-19, enrolled during active disease. The CDR3 runs from the conserved cysteine through the conserved F or W. A D gene is named only where the DNA matches it firmly. A row's size may be missing; if present it is once, few, many or a size class.

abundance	v_gene	d_gene	j_gene	CDR3aa	CDR3nt
once	TRBV6-1	TRBD1	TRBJ1-1	CASSGQGALVNTEAFF	TGTGCCAGCAGTGGGCAGGGGGCTTTGGTGAACACTGAAGCTTTCTTT
few	TRBV18	.	TRBJ1-3	CASSPQGGLAIYF	TGTGCCAGCTCACCACAGGGAGGTTTGGCCATATATTTT
.	TRBV5-4	.	TRBJ1-6	CASSPKTGPNSPLHF	TGTGCCAGCAGCCCTAAAACAGGGCCCAATTCACCCCTCCACTTT
.	TRBV5-6	.	TRBJ2-3	CASSLVLSTDTQYF	TGTGCCAGCAGCTTGGTACTGAGCACAGATACGCAGTATTTT
.	TRBV5-6	TRBD1	TRBJ1-2	CASSLTGDASSYGYTF	TGTGCCAGCAGCTTGACAGGGGACGCCTCTAGCTATGGCTACACCTTC
few	TRBV11-2	.	TRBJ2-1	CASSSSRVSYNEQFF	TGTGCCAGCAGCAGCTCCAGGGTCTCCTACAATGAGCAGTTCTTC
.	TRBV5-6	.	TRBJ2-1	CASSLLREAYNEQFF	TGTGCCAGCAGCTTGCTCCGGGAAGCCTACAATGAGCAGTTCTTC
.	TRBV9	.	TRBJ1-6	CASSVSYRNSPLHF	TGTGCCAGCAGCGTTTCTTATCGGAATTCACCCCTCCACTTT
.	TRBV7-6	.	TRBJ2-1	CASIGPLEQFF	TGTGCCAGCATTGGGCCCCTTGAGCAGTTCTTC
.	TRBV19	.	TRBJ2-2	CASSAAGWTGELFF	TGTGCCAGTAGTGCGGCAGGGTGGACCGGGGAGCTGTTTTTT
.	TRBV28	.	TRBJ2-7	CASSFRSEQYF	TGTGCCAGCAGTTTTCGGAGTGAGCAGTACTTC
.	TRBV18	.	TRBJ1-3	CASSPGYLGRSGNTIYF	TGTGCCAGCTCACCAGGGTATTTGGGCCGATCGGGAAACACCATATATTTT
.	TRBV21-1	.	TRBJ2-1	CASSKGGGQGSSYNEQFF	TGTGCCAGCAGCAAAGGGGGGGGACAGGGTAGCTCCTACAATGAGCAGTTCTTC
.	TRBV6-1	.	TRBJ1-5	CASSVSVTYSNQPQHF	TGTGCCAGCAGTGTATCTGTCACTTATAGCAATCAGCCCCAGCATTTT
.	TRBV4-1	TRBD1	TRBJ1-2	CASREIGTGVIGLHGYTF	TGCGCCAGCAGAGAAATCGGGACAGGGGTAATAGGGCTACATGGCTACACCTTC
.	TRBV6-4	TRBD1	TRBJ1-2	CASSDSHRGHYGYTF	TGTGCCAGCAGTGACTCGCACAGGGGACACTATGGCTACACCTTC
.	TRBV19	TRBD2	TRBJ2-1	CASSTRGLADYNEQFF	TGTGCCAGTAGTACCAGAGGACTAGCGGACTACAATGAGCAGTTCTTC
.	TRBV6-5	.	TRBJ1-5	CASRRGNQPQHF	TGTGCCAGCAGGCGTGGCAATCAGCCCCAGCATTTT
.	TRBV7-2	TRBD2	TRBJ2-3	CASSLGRGKGTDTQYF	TGTGCCAGCAGCTTAGGGCGGGGGAAAGGGACAGATACGCAGTATTTT
once	TRBV28	TRBD2	TRBJ2-5	CASSRSGLAGETQYF	TGTGCCAGCAGTCGCTCCGGACTAGCGGGAGAGACCCAGTACTTC
.	TRBV2	.	TRBJ2-5	CASSDRVLGGQETQYF	TGTGCCAGCAGTGACCGTGTGTTGGGGGGGCAGGAGACCCAGTACTTC
.	TRBV21-1	.	TRBJ1-2	CASSKGPTGYGYTF	TGTGCCAGCAGCAAAGGACCGACAGGTTATGGCTACACCTTC
.	TRBV19	.	TRBJ1-5	CASSQFVTGNQPQHF	TGTGCCAGTAGCCAATTTGTTACAGGGAATCAGCCCCAGCATTTT